The rows below give T cell receptor beta chains drawn from one sample of a study of cytomegalovirus exposure and HLA in healthy donors. The method was immunoSEQ multiplex PCR; TCRdb's version includes in-frame clones alone and lacks a portion of them. The sample consists of about 140,000 clones, around 82% of them appearing once. The source material was PBMCs. Every receptor here comes from a female donor in good health and CMV-seronegative. Both conserved end residues are part of each CDR3. D genes are given only for firm matches. Not every row has a clone size; where given, it reads once, few, many or a size class.

D	V	size	J	CDR3	DNA
NA	TRBV7-6	NA	TRBJ1-5	CASSLNSLRPQHF	TGTGCCAGCAGCTTAAACAGCTTGAGGCCCCAGCATTTT
TRBD1	TRBV6-5	few	TRBJ1-2	CASSPWPTGDYGYTF	TGTGCCAGCTCCCCCTGGCCCACAGGGGACTATGGCTACACCTTC
NA	TRBV5-1	NA	TRBJ2-5	CASSLSDLAVKTQYF	TGCGCCAGCAGCTTAAGCGATTTGGCAGTAAAGACCCAGTACTTC
TRBD2	TRBV28	NA	TRBJ2-7	CASLSGDSYEQYF	TGTGCCAGTCTTAGCGGGGACTCCTACGAGCAGTACTTC
TRBD2	TRBV30	once	TRBJ2-7	CAWSVEETSVSYEQYF	TGTGCCTGGAGTGTAGAGGAGACTAGCGTTTCCTACGAGCAGTACTTC
TRBD1	TRBV25-1	once	TRBJ1-2	CASSPPGQGFSANYGYTF	TGTGCCAGCAGTCCCCCCGGACAGGGGTTTTCAGCTAACTATGGCTACACCTTC
TRBD1	TRBV5-1	NA	TRBJ1-1	CASSPLAGTVNTEAFF	TGCGCCAGCAGCCCTCTTGCCGGGACAGTGAACACTGAAGCTTTCTTT
NA	TRBV6-1	NA	TRBJ1-1	CASSAQLGGQAFF	TGTGCCAGCAGTGCCCAGCTGGGGGGTCAGGCTTTCTTT
NA	TRBV5-1	few	TRBJ1-2	CASSLDGGVYGYTF	TGCGCCAGCAGCTTGGACGGGGGGGTCTATGGCTACACCTTC
TRBD2	TRBV28	NA	TRBJ2-1	CASSLILRGGLNEQFF	TGTGCCAGCAGTTTAATTTTACGGGGGGGCTTGAATGAGCAGTTCTTC
NA	TRBV15	NA	TRBJ1-4	CATSREQGNSEKLFF	TGTGCCACCAGCAGAGAGCAGGGGAACAGTGAAAAACTGTTTTTT
NA	TRBV6-5	NA	TRBJ2-6	CASSYYGSGANVLTF	TGTGCCAGCAGTTACTACGGCTCTGGGGCCAACGTCCTGACTTTC
NA	TRBV10-3	once	TRBJ2-1	CAIRGRESSYNEQFF	TGTGCCATCAGGGGGCGCGAAAGCTCCTACAATGAGCAGTTCTTC
NA	TRBV6-1	NA	TRBJ1-2	CASSEVWGGGYGYPF	TGTGCCAGCAGTGAAGTATGGGGAGGCGGCTATGGCTACCCCTTC
NA	TRBV29-1	NA	TRBJ1-2	CSVLLTTRGGYTF	TGCAGCGTCCTACTTACGACCAGAGGGGGCTACACCTTC
NA	TRBV18	NA	TRBJ1-4	CASSPRPDRTGEKLFF	TGTGCCAGCTCACCGCGACCCGACAGGACGGGGGAAAAACTGTTTTTT
TRBD1	TRBV5-6	NA	TRBJ2-5	CASSETGGETQYF	TGTGCCAGCAGCGAGACAGGGGGAGAGACCCAGTACTTC
NA	TRBV5-1	NA	TRBJ1-4	CASSYRAGNEKLFF	TGCGCCAGCAGCTACAGGGCCGGTAATGAAAAACTGTTTTTT
TRBD1	TRBV28	once	TRBJ1-2	CASSSGQGTLYGYTF	TGTGCCAGCAGTTCTGGACAGGGAACTTTATATGGCTACACCTTC
NA	TRBV10-3	NA	TRBJ1-1	CAISESTWEGTEAFF	TGTGCCATCAGTGAGTCGACCTGGGAGGGCACTGAAGCTTTCTTT
TRBD2	TRBV5-6	NA	TRBJ2-7	CASSLGGSSYEQYF	TGTGCCAGCAGCTTGGGCGGGAGCTCCTACGAGCAGTACTTC
NA	TRBV25-1	NA	TRBJ2-3	CASSGPHVTQYF	TGTGCCAGCAGTGGGCCCCATGTTACGCAGTATTTT
NA	TRBV29-1	NA	TRBJ2-3	CSAWDSAQYF	TGCAGCGCTTGGGACTCCGCGCAGTATTTT
NA	TRBV30	once	TRBJ2-1	CAWSPVFYNEQFF	TGTGCCTGGAGTCCCGTATTCTACAATGAGCAGTTCTTC
NA	TRBV28	NA	TRBJ1-6	CASTKTPGNSPLHF	TGTGCCAGCACCAAGACCCCAGGGAACTCACCCCTCCACTTT
NA	TRBV5-6	NA	TRBJ2-2	CASSLRRGGNTGELFF	TGTGCCAGCAGCTTGCGCAGGGGCGGTAACACCGGGGAGCTGTTTTTT
NA	TRBV11-2	NA	TRBJ1-1	CASSRGTRVNTEAFF	TGTGCCAGCAGCCGCGGGACCAGGGTGAACACTGAAGCTTTCTTT
NA	TRBV28	NA	TRBJ2-7	CASSSQQGDPPYEQYF	TGTGCCAGCAGTTCTCAACAGGGTGATCCCCCTTACGAGCAGTACTTC